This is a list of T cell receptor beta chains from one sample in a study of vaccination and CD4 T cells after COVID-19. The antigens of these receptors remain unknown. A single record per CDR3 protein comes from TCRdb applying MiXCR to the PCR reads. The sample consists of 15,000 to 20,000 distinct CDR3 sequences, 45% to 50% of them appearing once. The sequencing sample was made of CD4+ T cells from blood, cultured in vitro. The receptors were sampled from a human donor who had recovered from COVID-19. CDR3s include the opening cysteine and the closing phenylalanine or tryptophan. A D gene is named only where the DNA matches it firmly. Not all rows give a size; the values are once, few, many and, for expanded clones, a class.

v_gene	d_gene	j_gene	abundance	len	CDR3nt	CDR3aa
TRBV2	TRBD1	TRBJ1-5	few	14	TGTGCCAGCGGACAGGGGGCCCGCAATCAGCCCCAGCATTTT	CASGQGARNQPQHF
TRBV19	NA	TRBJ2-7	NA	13	TGTGCCAGTGCCCCGACGGGGGCCTACGAGCAGTACTTC	CASAPTGAYEQYF
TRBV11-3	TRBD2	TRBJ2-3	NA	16	TGTGCCAGCAGCTGGGGGACTAGCGGGGGCACAGATACGCAGTATTTT	CASSWGTSGGTDTQYF
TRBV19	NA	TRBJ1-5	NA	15	TGTGCCAGTAGTAGTCGATCGGGCCCCAATCAGCCCCAGCATTTT	CASSSRSGPNQPQHF
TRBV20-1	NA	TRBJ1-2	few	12	TGCAGTGCTAGAGAGAGCGGGGCTGGCTACACCTTC	CSARESGAGYTF
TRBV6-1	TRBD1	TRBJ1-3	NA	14	TGTGCCAGCAGTGCGACAGGGGACGGAAACACCATATATTTT	CASSATGDGNTIYF
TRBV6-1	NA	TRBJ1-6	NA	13	TGTGCCAGCAATGCACGGGATAATTCACCCCTCCACTTT	CASNARDNSPLHF
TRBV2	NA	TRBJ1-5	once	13	TGTGCCAGCCAGACAGATAGCAATCAGCCCCAGCATTTT	CASQTDSNQPQHF
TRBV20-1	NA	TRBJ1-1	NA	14	TGCAGTGCTTCGACAGGACTAGTGAGCACTGAAGCTTTCTTT	CSASTGLVSTEAFF
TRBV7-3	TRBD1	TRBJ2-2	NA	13	TGTGCCAGCAGCCGGACAGGGACCGGGGAGCTGTTTTTT	CASSRTGTGELFF
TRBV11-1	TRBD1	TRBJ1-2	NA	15	TGTGCCAGCAGCCCGCGGGACAGGGAAGGTTATGGCTACACCTTC	CASSPRDREGYGYTF